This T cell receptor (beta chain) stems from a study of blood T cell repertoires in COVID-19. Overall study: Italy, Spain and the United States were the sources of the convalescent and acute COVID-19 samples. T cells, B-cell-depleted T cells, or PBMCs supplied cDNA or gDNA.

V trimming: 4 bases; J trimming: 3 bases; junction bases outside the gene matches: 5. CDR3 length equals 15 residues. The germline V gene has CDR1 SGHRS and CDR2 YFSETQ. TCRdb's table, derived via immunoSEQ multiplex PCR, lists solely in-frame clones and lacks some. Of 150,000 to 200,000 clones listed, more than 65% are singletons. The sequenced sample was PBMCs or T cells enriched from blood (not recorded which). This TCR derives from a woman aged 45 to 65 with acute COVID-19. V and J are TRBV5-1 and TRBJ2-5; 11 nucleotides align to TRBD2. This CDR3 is CASSHQLAGEETQYF. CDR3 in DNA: TGCGCCAGCAGCCACCAACTAGCGGGGGAAGAGACCCAGTACTTC.